These 29 T cell receptor beta chains were sequenced from one sample in a study of blood T cell repertoires in COVID-19. Generated by immunoSEQ multiplex PCR, the TCRdb table keeps only in-frame clones and is missing some. The table records fewer than 350,000 clones, approximately 83% of them present only once. The source material was PBMCs or T cells enriched from blood (not recorded which). The receptor source for this set is a woman in her thirties or forties with acute COVID-19.

V usage is TRBV29-1 and J usage is TRBJ1-2, with D perhaps TRBD1 (5 bases). This CDR3 has 11 residues. V was clipped by 4 bases and J by 2 bases, with 5 bases between them. Germline CDR1 SQVTM, CDR2 ANQGSEA. CDR3 coding DNA: TGCAGCGTTGGACAGAACTATGGCTACACCTTC. It is translated as CSVGQNYGYTF.

The CDR3, as DNA: TGTGCCAGTAGTATCTCATACAGGGGCGAGCAGTACTTC. Encoded protein: CASSISYRGEQYF. The chain recombines TRBV19 with TRBJ2-7, with TRBD1 matching over 7 bases. The CDR3 loop spans 13 amino acids. Germline CDR1 is LNHDA and CDR2 is SQIVND (reference sequence). With V trimmed by 3 bases and J by 6 bases, 5 bases remained unmatched.

V and J are TRBV5-1 and TRBJ2-7; the match to TRBD1 covers 9 bases. Germline CDR1 reads SGHRS; CDR2 reads YFSETQ. This CDR3 has 14 amino acids. Trimming cost V 3 bases and J 4 bases; bases outside gene matches: 5. The CDR3 sequence: CASSSLQGAYEQYF. The CDR3 nucleotides are TGCGCCAGCAGCTCTTTACAGGGGGCGTACGAGCAGTACTTC. Using reference TRBV5-1 and TRBJ2-7 for the parts outside the CDR3, the full variable domain is KAGVTQTPRYLIKTRGQQVTLSCSPISGHRSVSWYQQTPGQGLQFLFEYFSETQRNKGNFPGRFSGRQFSNSRSEMNVSTLELGDSALYLCASSSLQGAYEQYFGPGTRLTVT.

This rearrangement joins TRBV19 to TRBJ2-1; D may be TRBD2 (6 bases). Germline V gives CDR1 LNHDA, CDR2 SQIVND (reference sequence). This CDR3 comprises 15 residues. Between the trimmed V and J ends, which lost 5 bases and 5 bases, there was a span of 16 bases. This CDR3 reads CASSGGRSLNNEQFF. The CDR3 region has the DNA TGTGCCAGTAGTGGGGGGAGAAGCTTAAACAATGAGCAGTTCTTC.

The chain employs TRBV14 and TRBJ1-3; 12 nucleotides line up with TRBD1. The CDR3 sequence is 15 residues long. Germline V gives CDR1 SGHDN, CDR2 FVKESK. J gave up 4 bases and V 4 bases, and 2 bases lay outside the gene matches. CDR3 residues: CASSRDRGPGNTIYF. The CDR3 DNA reads as TGTGCCAGCAGCCGGGACAGGGGGCCCGGAAACACCATATATTTT.

The chain joins TRBV6-4 to TRBJ2-2; D remains ambiguous. The ends were cut back, 0 bases at V and 7 bases at J, with 9 bases in the middle. Germline CDR1 and CDR2: MRHNA and SNTAGT. The CDR3 contains 14 residues. The CDR3 DNA reads TGTGCCAGCAGTGACTCGTCTCTACGCGGGGAGCTGTTTTTT. It encodes CASSDSSLRGELFF.

This sequence joins TRBV6-1 and TRBJ1-6; D perhaps matches TRBD1 (5 bases). Trimming pared 1 base from V and 10 bases from J, leaving 14 bases between. Germline CDR1 reads MNHNS; CDR2 reads SASEGT. The CDR3 runs 15 residues. CDR3: CASSEGFQGRSPLHF. The CDR3 nucleotides read TGTGCCAGCAGTGAAGGGTTCCAGGGCCGATCACCCCTCCACTTT.

This clone was observed once. This chain joins TRBV28 and TRBJ1-6, with D hard to call. V was shortened by 2 bases and J by 5 bases, with 13 bases between the two germline ends. This CDR3 has 16 residues. Germline V CDR1 and CDR2: MDHEN, SYDVKM. The CDR3 loop reads CASSLGARRNNSPLHF. CDR3 DNA sequence: TGTGCCAGCAGTTTAGGTGCGCGGAGGAATAATTCACCCCTCCACTTT. The complete variable domain, with remaining parts taken from reference TRBV28 and TRBJ1-6, reads DVKVTQSSRYLVKRTGEKVFLECVQDMDHENMFWYRQDPGLGLRLIYFSYDVKMKEKGDIPEGYSVSREKKERFSLILESASTNQTSMYLCASSLGARRNNSPLHFGNGTRLTVT.

The chain joins TRBV7-2 to TRBJ1-1, with D perhaps matching TRBD1 (5 bases). Trimming took 5 bases from V and 10 from J, leaving 20 bases between them. This CDR3 comprises 14 residues. Germline-derived CDR1 and CDR2 are SGHTA and FQGNSA. The CDR3 region has the DNA TGTGCCAGCAGCGCCATTGCAGGCGTGGGGGGAGCTTTCTTT. Translation gives CASSAIAGVGGAFF. The complete variable domain, with remaining parts taken from reference TRBV7-2 and TRBJ1-1, reads GAGVSQSPSNKVTEKGKDVELRCDPISGHTALYWYRQSLGQGLEFLIYFQGNSAPDKSGLPSDRFSAERTGGSVSTLTIQRTQQEDSAVYLCASSAIAGVGGAFFGQGTRLTVV.

The chain uses TRBV6-2 or TRBV6-3 and TRBJ1-5; 8 bases are shared with TRBD1. CDR3 length equals 13 residues. Germline trimming cut 2 bases from V and 7 bases from J; bases unmatched to any gene: 1. CDR1 is MNHEY and CDR2 is SVGEGT in the germline V gene. In DNA form, the CDR3 reads TGTGCCAGCAGTTACGGGACAGGACAGCCCCAGCATTTT. It encodes CASSYGTGQPQHF.

Of note for this clone: Other DNA sequences in the same sample also yield this CDR3. V is TRBV28 and J is TRBJ1-3; D call uncertain. The CDR3 has 14 residues. Germline CDR1 MDHEN, CDR2 SYDVKM. Trimming left V 3 bases short and J 1 base short, with 7 bases between. DNA of the CDR3: TGTGCCAGCAGTTTGTCACTATCTGGAAACACCATATATTTT. As protein: CASSLSLSGNTIYF.

This clone is a singleton in its sample. V and J are TRBV9 and TRBJ2-2, with D tentatively TRBD1 (5 bases). The CDR3 totals 13 residues. The V gene lost 3 bases and the J gene lost 4 bases, with 7 bases spanning the gap. CDR1 SGDLS and CDR2 YYNGEE come from the germline V gene. The chain's CDR3 is CASSGQGTGELFF. CDR3 nucleotides: TGTGCCAGCAGCGGCCAGGGCACCGGGGAGCTGTTTTTT.

The chain recombines TRBV11-1 with TRBJ2-3, with 8 nucleotides matching TRBD2. The V and J ends lost 8 bases and 4 bases, in that order; junction bases with no gene match: 8. The CDR3 consists of 14 residues. CDR1 and CDR2 (germline): SGHAT, FQDESV (reference sequence). The CDR3: CASSPRLASDTQYF. The CDR3 nucleotides are TGTGCCAGCTCCCCTAGACTAGCGTCAGATACGCAGTATTTT.

This clone was observed once. This chain connects TRBV21-1 to TRBJ1-2. TRBV21-1 is a pseudogene locus. The CDR3 is 15 amino acids. The CDR3 DNA sequence: TGTGCCAGCAGCAGTGCCCCCGGGGAAGGCTATGGCTACACCTTC. Protein: CASSSAPGEGYGYTF.

This chain links TRBV19 with TRBJ2-1; TRBD2 agrees at 12 bases. Trimming took 6 bases from V and 5 from J; bases not matched to a gene: 8. CDR1 is LNHDA, CDR2 SQIVND, per germline (reference sequence). The CDR3 has 16 amino acids. CDR3 sequence: CASRSAGLAGNNEQFF. The CDR3 DNA reads TGTGCCAGTAGATCAGCCGGACTAGCGGGAAACAATGAGCAGTTCTTC.

The chain is built from TRBV6-6 and TRBJ2-2, with TRBD1 matching over 7 bases. The CDR3 loop spans 15 amino acids. The germline gives CDR1 MNHNY, CDR2 SVGAGI (reference sequence). The V and J ends lost 7 bases and 4 bases, in that order; junction bases with no gene match: 9. CDR3 loop: CASTPDRVGTGELFF. CDR3 sequence (DNA): TGTGCCAGCACCCCAGACAGGGTTGGCACCGGGGAGCTGTTTTTT.

This clone was seen more than once but under ten times. The CDR3 region has the DNA TGCGCCAGCAGCTTGTTAGGGACTCACACAGATACGCAGTATTTT. It yields the protein CASSLLGTHTDTQYF. The J gene is TRBJ2-3, the V gene TRBV5-1; D may be TRBD2 (6 bases). The germline V gene has CDR1 SGHRS and CDR2 YFSETQ. Trimming left V 1 base short and J 2 bases short, with 11 bases between. The length of the CDR3 is 15 residues.

This chain joins TRBV5-5 and TRBJ2-7; 7 bases agree with TRBD1. The germline V gene encodes CDR1 SGHKS and CDR2 YYEKEE (reference sequence). Trimming at V came to 4 bases and at J to 7 bases, leaving 14 bases not matched to a gene. The length of the CDR3 is 15 residues. CDR3 in DNA: TGTGCCAGCAGCCCCTGGACAGGAGACCTTAGGGAGCAGTACTTC. Its protein product is CASSPWTGDLREQYF.

CDR3 sequence: CAISGKQGSYNEQFF. The CDR3 nucleotides are TGTGCCATCAGTGGAAAGCAGGGGTCCTACAATGAGCAGTTCTTC. The chain uses TRBV10-3 and TRBJ2-1; maybe TRBD1 (6 bases). Trimming stripped 4 bases from V and 1 base from J, with 11 bases between. Germline V CDR1 and CDR2: ENHRY, SYGVKD. This CDR3 has 15 amino acids.

This chain links TRBV9 with TRBJ2-5; 9 bases match TRBD1. CDR1 is SGDLS, CDR2 YYNGEE, per germline. Germline trimming cut 4 bases from V and 5 bases from J; bases unmatched to any gene: 9. CDR3 length equals 15 residues. The CDR3 nucleotides read TGTGCCAGCAGCCCAAGACAGGGGGGTATTGAGACCCAGTACTTC. It yields the protein CASSPRQGGIETQYF.

The V call is TRBV25-1, the J call TRBJ2-7; tentative D call: TRBD2 (7 bases). Germline values: CDR1 MGHDK, CDR2 SYGVNS. Trimming stripped 3 bases from V and 4 bases from J, with 13 bases between. The CDR3 is 14 amino acids. CDR3: CASSDPGGIYEQYF. CDR3 nucleotide sequence: TGTGCCAGCAGTGACCCGGGGGGCATTTACGAGCAGTACTTC.

The chain uses TRBV19 and TRBJ2-5; 8 nucleotides match TRBD1. Germline assignment: CDR1 LNHDA and CDR2 SQIVND (reference sequence). The CDR3 runs 13 residues. V shed 8 bases, J shed 5 bases, and the junction held 7 bases outside the gene matches. CDR3 amino acids: CASLDRDRETQYF. DNA for the CDR3: TGTGCCAGTCTGGACAGGGACCGGGAGACCCAGTACTTC. The full variable domain, with the rest looked up from reference TRBV19 and TRBJ2-5, is DGGITQSPKYLFRKEGQNVTLSCEQNLNHDAMYWYRQDPGQGLRLIYYSQIVNDFQKGDIAEGYSVSREKKESFPLTVTSAQKNPTAFYLCASLDRDRETQYFGPGTRLLVL.

This clone was counted a few times. The V and J genes are TRBV5-4 and TRBJ1-2; D possibly corresponds to TRBD1 (6 bases). The V gene's germline CDR1 is SGHNT and CDR2 YYREEE (reference sequence). Trimming removed 4 bases at V and 7 bases at J, with 17 bases between. This CDR3 spans 14 amino acids. DNA for the CDR3: TGTGCCAGCAGCATAAACAGGGTGCTTGGTGGCTACACCTTC. This encodes CASSINRVLGGYTF.

This clone was seen a single time. V is TRBV5-1 and J is TRBJ2-1, with 12 bases aligning to TRBD2. Trimming cost V 5 bases and J 7 bases; bases outside gene matches: 10. Germline values: CDR1 SGHRS, CDR2 YFSETQ. This CDR3 spans 16 amino acids. CDR3 in DNA: TGCGCCAGCAGTTTGCCCTCTAGCGGGGGGGCTAATGAGCAGTTCTTC. Its protein product is CASSLPSSGGANEQFF.

The chain employs TRBV14 and TRBJ2-1; possibly TRBD2 for D (6 bases). The CDR3 is 17 amino acids. V was pared by 0 bases and J by 0 bases, with 12 bases between. Germline V gives CDR1 SGHDN, CDR2 FVKESK. CDR3 DNA: TGTGCCAGCAGCCAAGATATGACTAGGAGCTCCTACAATGAGCAGTTCTTC. Translated, it gives CASSQDMTRSSYNEQFF.

This chain joins TRBV25-1 and TRBJ1-2; 8 bases are a match to TRBD1. Per the germline V gene, CDR1 is MGHDK and CDR2 is SYGVNS. The length of the CDR3 is 12 residues. V was clipped by 6 bases and J by 7 bases; unmatched bases: 4. This CDR3 is CASRRTGSGYTF. For the CDR3, the DNA is TGTGCCAGCAGGAGGACAGGGTCTGGCTACACCTTC.

This clone was seen a handful of times. V usage is TRBV5-6 and J usage is TRBJ1-1; 9 bases map to TRBD1. The V gene's germline CDR1 is SGHDT and CDR2 YYEEEE. V dropped 4 bases and J dropped 4; count of bases not matched to a gene: 8. The CDR3 consists of 15 residues. In DNA form, the CDR3 reads TGTGCCAGCAGCGGGGAACAGGGGGCGGGCACTGAAGCTTTCTTT. Its protein product is CASSGEQGAGTEAFF.

The chain recombines TRBV5-1 with TRBJ2-2, with D tentatively TRBD2 (6 bases). The CDR3 runs to 15 residues. Per germline, CDR1 SGHRS and CDR2 YFSETQ. Trimming left V 0 bases short and J 6 bases short, with 12 bases between. In DNA, the CDR3 is TGCGCCAGCAGCTTGGCGGGAGATACGGCCGGGGAGCTGTTTTTT. Amino acids: CASSLAGDTAGELFF.

A few counts support this clone. The chain has TRBV9 and TRBJ2-1; 10 positions match TRBD1. CDR3 length equals 17 residues. Germline assignment: CDR1 SGDLS and CDR2 YYNGEE. The V segment lost 3 bases and the J segment 7 bases; nucleotides outside the gene matches: 13. CDR3 residues: CASSAVPMGQGRNEQFF. The CDR3 DNA reads as TGTGCCAGCAGCGCCGTACCTATGGGACAGGGGCGAAATGAGCAGTTCTTC.